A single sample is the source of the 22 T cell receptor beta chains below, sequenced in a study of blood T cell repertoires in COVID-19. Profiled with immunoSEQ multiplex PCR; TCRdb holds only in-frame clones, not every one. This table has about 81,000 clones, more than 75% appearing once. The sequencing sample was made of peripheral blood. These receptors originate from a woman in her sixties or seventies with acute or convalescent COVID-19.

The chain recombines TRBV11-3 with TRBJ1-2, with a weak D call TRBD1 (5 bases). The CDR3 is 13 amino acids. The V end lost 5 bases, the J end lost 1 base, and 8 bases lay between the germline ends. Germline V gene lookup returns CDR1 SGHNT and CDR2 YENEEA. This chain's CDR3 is CASSIRDNYGYTF. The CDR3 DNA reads TGTGCCAGCAGCATCAGGGATAACTATGGCTACACCTTC. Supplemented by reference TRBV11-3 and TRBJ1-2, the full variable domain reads EAGVVQSPRYKIIEKKQPVAFWCNPISGHNTLYWYLQNLGQGPELLIRYENEEAVDDSQLPKDRFSAERLKGVDSTLKIQPAELGDSAVYLCASSIRDNYGYTFGSGTRLTVV.

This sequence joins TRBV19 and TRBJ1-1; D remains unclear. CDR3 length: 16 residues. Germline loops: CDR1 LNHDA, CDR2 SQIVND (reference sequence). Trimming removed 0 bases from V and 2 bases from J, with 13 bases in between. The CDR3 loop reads CASSIDSGAPNTEAFF. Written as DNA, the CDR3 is TGTGCCAGTAGTATAGATAGCGGAGCCCCTAACACTGAAGCTTTCTTT.

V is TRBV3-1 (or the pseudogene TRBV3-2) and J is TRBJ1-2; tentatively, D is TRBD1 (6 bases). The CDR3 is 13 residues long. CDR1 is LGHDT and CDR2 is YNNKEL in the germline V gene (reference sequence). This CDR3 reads CAFSTGGNYGYTF. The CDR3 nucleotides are TGTGCTTTCTCCACGGGGGGCAACTATGGCTACACCTTC.

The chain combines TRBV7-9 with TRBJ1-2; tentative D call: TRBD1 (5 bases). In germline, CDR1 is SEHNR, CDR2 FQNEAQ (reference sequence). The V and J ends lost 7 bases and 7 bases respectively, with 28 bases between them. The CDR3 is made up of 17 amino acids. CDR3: CASITHLGGGEIRGYTF. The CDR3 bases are TGTGCCAGCATTACGCATCTGGGTGGGGGGGAGATTCGTGGCTACACCTTC.

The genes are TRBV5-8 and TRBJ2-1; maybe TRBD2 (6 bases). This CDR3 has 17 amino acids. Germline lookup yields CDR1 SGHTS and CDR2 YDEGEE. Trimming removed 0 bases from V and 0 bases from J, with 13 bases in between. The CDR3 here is CASSLGHRTNSYNEQFF. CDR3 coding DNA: TGTGCCAGCAGCTTGGGGCACAGGACTAACTCCTACAATGAGCAGTTCTTC.

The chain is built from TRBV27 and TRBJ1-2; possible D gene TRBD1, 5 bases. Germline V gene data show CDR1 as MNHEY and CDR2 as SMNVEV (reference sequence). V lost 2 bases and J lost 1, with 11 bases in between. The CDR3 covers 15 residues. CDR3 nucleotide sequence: TGTGCCAGCAGTTTACGGCAGGACATTAACTATGGCTACACCTTC. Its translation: CASSLRQDINYGYTF.

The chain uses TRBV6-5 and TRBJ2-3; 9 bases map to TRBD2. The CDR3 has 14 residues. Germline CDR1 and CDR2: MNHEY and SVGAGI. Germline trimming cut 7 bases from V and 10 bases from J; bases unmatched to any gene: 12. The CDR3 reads CASKSAGGVGAQYF. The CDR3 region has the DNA TGTGCCAGCAAGTCGGCGGGAGGGGTTGGGGCGCAGTATTTT.

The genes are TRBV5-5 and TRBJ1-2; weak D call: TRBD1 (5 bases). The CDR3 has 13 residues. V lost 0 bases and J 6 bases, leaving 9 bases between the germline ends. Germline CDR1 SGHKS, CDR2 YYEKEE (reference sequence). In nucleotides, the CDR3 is TGTGCCAGCAGCTTGGAGCAGGGTGATGGCTACACCTTC. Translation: CASSLEQGDGYTF.

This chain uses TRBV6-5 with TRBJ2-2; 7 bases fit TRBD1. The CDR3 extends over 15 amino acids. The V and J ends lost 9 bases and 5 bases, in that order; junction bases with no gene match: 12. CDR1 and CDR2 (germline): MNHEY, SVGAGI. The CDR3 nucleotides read TGTGCCAGTGGGGGACAGAACCAAGGAACCGGGGAGCTGTTTTTT. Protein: CASGGQNQGTGELFF.

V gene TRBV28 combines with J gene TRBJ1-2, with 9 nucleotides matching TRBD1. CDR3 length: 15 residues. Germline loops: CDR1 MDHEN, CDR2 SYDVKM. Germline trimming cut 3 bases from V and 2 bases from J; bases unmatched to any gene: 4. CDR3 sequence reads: CASSFFGQGNYGYTF. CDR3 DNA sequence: TGTGCCAGCAGTTTCTTCGGACAGGGGAACTATGGCTACACCTTC.

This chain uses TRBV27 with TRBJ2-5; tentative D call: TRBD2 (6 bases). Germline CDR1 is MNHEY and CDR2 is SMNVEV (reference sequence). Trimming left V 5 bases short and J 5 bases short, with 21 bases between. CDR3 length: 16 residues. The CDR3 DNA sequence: TGTGCCAGCAGTATCCTACCGGGACTCGCGTACGAGACCCAGTACTTC. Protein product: CASSILPGLAYETQYF.

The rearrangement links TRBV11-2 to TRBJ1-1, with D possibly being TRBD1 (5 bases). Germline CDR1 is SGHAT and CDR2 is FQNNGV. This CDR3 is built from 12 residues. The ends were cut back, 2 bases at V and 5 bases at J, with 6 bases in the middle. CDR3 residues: CASSLKGTEAFF. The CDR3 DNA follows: TGTGCCAGCAGCTTAAAGGGGACTGAAGCTTTCTTT.

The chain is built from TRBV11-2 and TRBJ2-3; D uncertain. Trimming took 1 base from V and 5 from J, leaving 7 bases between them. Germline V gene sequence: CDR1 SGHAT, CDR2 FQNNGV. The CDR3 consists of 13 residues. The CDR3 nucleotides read TGTGCCAGCAGCTTAGGGTCAGGAGATACGCAGTATTTT. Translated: CASSLGSGDTQYF.

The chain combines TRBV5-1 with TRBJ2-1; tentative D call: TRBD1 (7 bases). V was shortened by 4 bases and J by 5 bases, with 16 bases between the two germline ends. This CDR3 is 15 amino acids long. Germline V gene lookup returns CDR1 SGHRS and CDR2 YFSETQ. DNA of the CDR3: TGCGCCAGCAGCCAACGACAGGGAGGAGACAATGAGCAGTTCTTC. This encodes CASSQRQGGDNEQFF.

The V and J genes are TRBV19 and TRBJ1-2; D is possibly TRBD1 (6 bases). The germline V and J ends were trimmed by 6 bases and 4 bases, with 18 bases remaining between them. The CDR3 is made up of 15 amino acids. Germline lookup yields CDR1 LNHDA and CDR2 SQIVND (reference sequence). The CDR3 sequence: CASSESQGRTYGYTF. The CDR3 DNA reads TGTGCCAGTAGCGAATCACAGGGACGGACCTATGGCTACACCTTC.

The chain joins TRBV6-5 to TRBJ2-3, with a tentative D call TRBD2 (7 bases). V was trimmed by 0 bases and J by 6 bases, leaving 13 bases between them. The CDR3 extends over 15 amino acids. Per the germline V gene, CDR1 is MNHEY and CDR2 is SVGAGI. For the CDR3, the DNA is TGTGCCAGCAGTTACTCAGGGGGGGGACGGGATACGCAGTATTTT. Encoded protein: CASSYSGGGRDTQYF.

CDR3 sequence reads: CASSFNPGQGANTIYF. CDR3 nucleotide sequence: TGCGCCAGCAGCTTTAATCCGGGACAGGGGGCCAACACCATATATTTT. The chain is built from TRBV5-1 and TRBJ1-3, with 12 bases that match TRBD1. CDR3 length equals 16 residues. Looked up from germline, CDR1 is SGHRS and CDR2 is YFSETQ. The junction had 7 bases not matched to a gene; V was cut back by 2 bases and J by 7 bases.

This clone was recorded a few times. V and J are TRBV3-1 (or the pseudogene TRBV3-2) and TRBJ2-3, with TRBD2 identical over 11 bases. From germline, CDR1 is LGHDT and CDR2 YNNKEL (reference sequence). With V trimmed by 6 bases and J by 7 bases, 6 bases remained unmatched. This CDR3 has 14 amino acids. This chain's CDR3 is CASSFGTSGNTQYF. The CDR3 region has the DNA TGTGCCAGCAGTTTCGGGACTAGCGGAAATACGCAGTATTTT.

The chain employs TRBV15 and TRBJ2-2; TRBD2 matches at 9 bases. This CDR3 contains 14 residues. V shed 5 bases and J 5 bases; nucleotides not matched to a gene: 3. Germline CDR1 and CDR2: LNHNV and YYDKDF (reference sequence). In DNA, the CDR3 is TGTGCCACCAGCGTTGCGGGGGGGACCGGGGAGCTGTTTTTT. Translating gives CATSVAGGTGELFF.

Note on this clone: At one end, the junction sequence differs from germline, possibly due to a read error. As DNA, the CDR3 is TGTGCCAGCAGTTACACCCCGGGACTAGCGGGAGATAGCCTAGTCTTC. This codes for CASSYTPGLAGDSLVF. The V and J genes are TRBV6-5 and TRBJ2-1, with 14 bases that match TRBD2. The CDR3 contains 16 residues. In germline, CDR1 is MNHEY, CDR2 SVGAGI.

The CDR3 DNA follows: TGTGCCAGCAGTTGGGCTCTCACTCCGACAGACAATGAGCAGTTCTTC. This gives the protein CASSWALTPTDNEQFF. The chain is built from TRBV28 and TRBJ2-1, with D possibly TRBD1 on 5 matching bases. Germline loops: CDR1 MDHEN, CDR2 SYDVKM. Trimming removed 4 bases at V and 5 bases at J, with 18 bases between. CDR3 length equals 16 residues.

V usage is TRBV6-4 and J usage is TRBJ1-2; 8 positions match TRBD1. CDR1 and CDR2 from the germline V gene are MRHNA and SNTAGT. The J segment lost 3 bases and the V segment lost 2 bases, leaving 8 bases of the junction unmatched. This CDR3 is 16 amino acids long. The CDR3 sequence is CASSDPTGEFHYGYTF. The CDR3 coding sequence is TGTGCCAGCAGTGACCCGACAGGGGAGTTTCACTATGGCTACACCTTC.